This T cell receptor beta chain was identified in a study of spatial heterogeneity in lung cancer. Concerning this clonotype: Its antigen is unknown.

A unique molecular identifier was attached to every TCR cDNA molecule. TCRdb itself ran the 5' RACE reads through MiXCR, one entry per CDR3 protein. The sample gives 40,000 to 45,000 distinct CDR3 sequences, approximately 6.3% of which show up once; around 42% is in the top ten. Time point: sample taken at primary tumor resection. The approximately 67 donors had untreated early-stage non-small cell lung cancer. From tumor, nontumor lung or frozen PBMC, whole RNA was taken unsorted for sequencing. V shed 5 bases and J shed 5 bases, with 10 bases lying between them. The germline V gene has CDR1 SGHTA and CDR2 FQGNSA. This CDR3 spans 13 amino acids. Study results and limitations: Among blood samples, ubiquitous expanded tumor TCRs appeared more at resection than at follow-up.

The chain is built from TRBV7-2 and TRBJ1-5; D not resolved. The sequencing here drew on PBMCs, taken at surgery. The clonotype comes from a female donor with early-stage non-small cell lung cancer. This chain's CDR3 is CASSPSGDQPQHF. The CDR3, as DNA: TGTGCCAGCAGCCCAAGTGGGGATCAGCCCCAGCATTTT.